One sample yielded the 17 T cell receptor beta chains listed below, sequenced in a study of spatial heterogeneity in lung cancer. MiXCR, run by TCRdb on the 5' RACE reads, gives a single entry per CDR3 protein. The data contain around 120,000 distinct CDR3 sequences, 12% of them seen just once; the ten biggest clones take up about 15%. Sample time point: blood at routine non-recurrence follow-up after resection. Material for sequencing was whole RNA from tumor, nontumor lung or frozen PBMC, left unsorted. This specimen consisted of PBMCs, obtained at follow-up. These receptor sequences come from a male donor with early-stage non-small cell lung cancer.

The chain uses TRBV18 and TRBJ2-7; D is ambiguous. The V end lost 1 base, the J end lost 2 bases, and 3 bases lay between the germline ends. This CDR3 is 12 amino acids long. Germline values: CDR1 KGHSH, CDR2 LQKENI. The CDR3 DNA follows: TGTGCCAGCTCACCACAAACCTACGAGCAGTACTTC. It codes for CASSPQTYEQYF.

This clonotype was observed a handful of times. The chain carries TRBV4-1 and TRBJ2-3; 13 nucleotides agree with TRBD2. This CDR3 region has 19 residues. Germline CDR1 MGHRA, CDR2 YSYEKL. The J segment lost 5 bases and the V segment lost 3 bases, leaving 14 bases of the junction unmatched. CDR3 nucleotides: TGCGCCAGCAGCCAGATAGGCTCTCGGACTAGCGGGAGAGGAGATACGCAGTATTTT. It specifies CASSQIGSRTSGRGDTQYF.

This clonotype appeared many times. CDR3: CASSPDRDTEAFF. The CDR3 coding sequence is TGTGCCAGCAGTCCCGACAGGGACACTGAAGCTTTCTTT. The V gene is TRBV7-3, the J gene TRBJ1-1; TRBD1 matches 7 bases. Trimming removed 6 bases from V and 3 bases from J; junction bases left unmatched: 4. Germline loops: CDR1 SGHTA, CDR2 FQGTGA. This CDR3 is 13 amino acids long.

This clonotype is a singleton in its sample. J is TRBJ2-7 and V is TRBV20-1; tentative D call: TRBD1 (7 bases). Deletions cut 4 bases from V and 0 bases from J, with 13 bases between. CDR1 is DFQATT, CDR2 SNEGSKA, per germline (reference sequence). CDR3 length equals 14 residues. The CDR3 DNA sequence: TGCAGTGCTATCGGCGGGGACAGCTCCTACGAGCAGTACTTC. Its translation: CSAIGGDSSYEQYF.

This clonotype was seen only a few times. The rearrangement joins TRBV27 to TRBJ2-5; D is perhaps TRBD2 (6 bases). This CDR3 region has 17 residues. The V and J ends lost 0 bases and 6 bases respectively, with 20 bases between them. From germline, CDR1 is MNHEY and CDR2 SMNVEV (reference sequence). The CDR3 loop reads CASSLSNMGLASKTQYF. CDR3 bases: TGTGCCAGCAGTTTATCGAACATGGGGCTAGCGTCGAAGACCCAGTACTTC.

This clonotype was picked up a small number of times. The CDR3, as DNA: TGCAGTGCCCTTTGGTTGGGGGCGCGCGAGCAGTACTTC. This encodes CSALWLGAREQYF. This chain uses TRBV20-1 with TRBJ2-7; TRBD1 is a possible D gene (6 bases). The ends were cut back, 6 bases at V and 6 bases at J, with 18 bases in the middle. This CDR3 has 13 amino acids. Germline V gene lookup returns CDR1 DFQATT and CDR2 SNEGSKA (reference sequence).

This clonotype was seen a handful of times. The CDR3 coding sequence is TGTGCCAGCAGCTTAGGAAGGGGCCCCTTTGGCTACACCTTC. Its translation is CASSLGRGPFGYTF. V and J are TRBV7-2 and TRBJ1-2; TRBD1 might be the D (5 bases). This CDR3 is 14 amino acids long. Trimming pared 1 base from V and 7 bases from J, leaving 13 bases between. Germline V gene sequence: CDR1 SGHTA, CDR2 FQGNSA. The full variable domain, rest sourced from reference TRBV7-2 and TRBJ1-2, is GAGVSQSPSNKVTEKGKDVELRCDPISGHTALYWYRQSLGQGLEFLIYFQGNSAPDKSGLPSDRFSAERTGGSVSTLTIQRTQQEDSAVYLCASSLGRGPFGYTFGSGTRLTVV.

This clonotype was found many times. The chain joins TRBV20-1 to TRBJ1-4; 8 nucleotides match TRBD1. The junction had 7 bases not matched to a gene; V was cut back by 6 bases and J by 7 bases. CDR3 length: 13 residues. Germline loops: CDR1 DFQATT, CDR2 SNEGSKA (reference sequence). CDR3 in amino acids: CSARRTGSEKLFF. The CDR3 DNA reads TGCAGTGCGCGAAGGACAGGGAGTGAAAAACTGTTTTTT.

This clonotype was counted only a few times. V usage is TRBV20-1 and J usage is TRBJ1-5, with 8 positions matching TRBD1. Per germline, CDR1 DFQATT and CDR2 SNEGSKA (reference sequence). The CDR3 is made up of 13 amino acids. Germline trimming cut 4 bases from V and 5 bases from J; bases unmatched to any gene: 4. CDR3 nucleotides: TGCAGTGCTACCGGACAGGGCCATCAGCCCCAGCATTTT. Encoded protein: CSATGQGHQPQHF.

This clonotype has at least ten counts. This chain connects TRBV9 to TRBJ2-1; D may be TRBD1 or TRBD2 (5 bases each). Germline lookup yields CDR1 SGDLS and CDR2 YYNGEE. Deletions cut 7 bases from V and 6 bases from J, with 20 bases between. The CDR3 extends over 15 amino acids. The DNA for the CDR3 is TGTGCCAGCGGTCTACGGGACGGCGTAAGCAATGAGCAGTTCTTC. The encoded protein is CASGLRDGVSNEQFF.

A few counts support this clonotype. The chain carries TRBV19 and TRBJ2-3; 7 positions match TRBD1. Germline lookup yields CDR1 LNHDA and CDR2 SQIVND (reference sequence). J was trimmed by 1 base and V by 7 bases; bases with no gene match: 8. The CDR3 spans 15 residues. CDR3 loop: CASTPRDRGTDTQYF. DNA for the CDR3: TGTGCCAGTACCCCCCGAGACAGGGGCACAGATACGCAGTATTTT.

This clonotype was observed many times. The V call is TRBV29-1, the J call TRBJ1-1; D might be TRBD1 (6 bases). The V gene lost 4 bases and the J gene lost 1 base, with 7 bases spanning the gap. The CDR3 spans 12 residues. CDR1 SQVTM and CDR2 ANQGSEA come from the germline V gene. CDR3 in DNA: TGCAGCGTTGGCAGGGGGAACACTGAAGCTTTCTTT. Translated, it gives CSVGRGNTEAFF.

This clonotype was seen many times. V and J are TRBV28 and TRBJ2-1; a weak D match, TRBD1 (6 bases). V gave up 5 bases and J gave up 0 bases, with 14 bases separating them. This CDR3 is built from 16 residues. Germline CDR1 MDHEN, CDR2 SYDVKM. The CDR3 spells CASSASTGSSYNEQFF. CDR3 bases: TGTGCCAGCAGTGCCTCGACAGGTTCCTCCTACAATGAGCAGTTCTTC.

This clonotype was found a few times. V gene TRBV28 combines with J gene TRBJ2-2, with D perhaps matching TRBD1 (5 bases). The CDR3 covers 14 residues. Germline assignment: CDR1 MDHEN and CDR2 SYDVKM. V was pared by 6 bases and J by 4 bases, with 12 bases between. CDR3 loop: CASRQGWGTGELFF. In DNA form, the CDR3 reads TGTGCCAGCAGGCAGGGTTGGGGCACCGGGGAGCTGTTTTTT.

This chain connects TRBV5-1 to TRBJ2-3; a weak D match, TRBD2 (7 bases). The V end lost 4 bases, the J end lost 5 bases, and 11 bases lay between the germline ends. The germline gives CDR1 SGHRS, CDR2 YFSETQ. The CDR3 consists of 13 residues. The CDR3 sequence is CASSVRGGDTQYF. The CDR3 DNA follows: TGCGCCAGCAGCGTGAGGGGGGGAGATACGCAGTATTTT.

This clonotype was found many times. This chain links TRBV4-3 with TRBJ1-1; D remains ambiguous. Germline V gene data show CDR1 as LGHNA and CDR2 as YSLEER. The CDR3 loop spans 13 amino acids. Between the trimmed V and J ends, which lost 4 bases and 1 base, there was a span of 7 bases. CDR3 region: CASSRDGNTEAFF. For the CDR3, the DNA is TGCGCCAGCAGCCGAGACGGGAACACTGAAGCTTTCTTT.

This clonotype was detected a few times. The chain recombines TRBV5-1 with TRBJ2-5; 8 nucleotides agree with TRBD1. The CDR3 totals 14 residues. CDR1 is SGHRS and CDR2 is YFSETQ in the germline V gene. V was pared by 4 bases and J by 1 base, with 3 bases of the junction left unmatched. Here the CDR3 reads CASSNRGFQETQYF. Here the CDR3 DNA reads TGCGCCAGCAGCAACAGGGGGTTCCAAGAGACCCAGTACTTC.